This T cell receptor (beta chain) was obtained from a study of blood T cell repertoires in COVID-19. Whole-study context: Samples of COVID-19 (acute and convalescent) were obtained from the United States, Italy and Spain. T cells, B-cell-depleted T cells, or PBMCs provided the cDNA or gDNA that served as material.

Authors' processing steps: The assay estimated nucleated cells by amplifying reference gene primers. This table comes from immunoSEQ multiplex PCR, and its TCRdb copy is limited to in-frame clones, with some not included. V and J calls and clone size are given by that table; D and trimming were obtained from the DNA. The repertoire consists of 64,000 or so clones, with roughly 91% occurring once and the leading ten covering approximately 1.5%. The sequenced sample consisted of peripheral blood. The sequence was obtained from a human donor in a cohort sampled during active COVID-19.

The CDR3 sequence is CASSLAGLTSYNEQFF. The CDR3 DNA sequence: TGTGCCAGCAGCTTAGCCGGACTGACCTCCTACAATGAGCAGTTCTTC. The J gene is TRBJ2-1, the V gene TRBV7-2; D might be TRBD2 (5 bases). Germline values: CDR1 SGHTA, CDR2 FQGNSA. Deletions cut 0 bases from V and 0 bases from J, with 9 bases between. The CDR3 totals 16 residues.